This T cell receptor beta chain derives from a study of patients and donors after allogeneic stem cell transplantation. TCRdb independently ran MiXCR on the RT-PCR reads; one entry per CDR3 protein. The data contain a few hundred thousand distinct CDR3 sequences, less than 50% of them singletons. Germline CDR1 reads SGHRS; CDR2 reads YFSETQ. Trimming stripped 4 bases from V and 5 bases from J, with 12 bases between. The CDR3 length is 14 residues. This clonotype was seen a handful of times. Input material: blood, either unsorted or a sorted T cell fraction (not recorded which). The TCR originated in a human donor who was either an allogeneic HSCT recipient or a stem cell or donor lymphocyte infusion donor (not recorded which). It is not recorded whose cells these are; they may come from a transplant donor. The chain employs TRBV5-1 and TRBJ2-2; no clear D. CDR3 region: CASSLVLGTGELFF. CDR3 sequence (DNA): TGCGCCAGCAGCCTGGTGTTGGGGACCGGGGAGCTGTTTTTT.